This TCR beta chain appears in the sequencing data of a study of OX40 agonist ivuxolimab in advanced cancers. Across the study: Across the patients, intravenous ivuxolimab was delivered every 2 weeks at 0.01 to 10 mg/kg.

Sequenced by immunoSEQ multiplex PCR; TCRdb stores in-frame clones only, minus some. The data show 80,000 to 100,000 clones, roughly 94% seen once. CDR3 length equals 16 residues. The ends were cut back, 3 bases at V and 4 bases at J, with 18 bases in the middle. Germline V gene sequence: CDR1 MDHEN, CDR2 SYDVKM. Note on this clone: Antigen unknown.

Findings of the study overall: Among the lowest levels of clonal expansion were found in partial responders at 0.1-3.0 mg/kg.

The rearrangement joins TRBV28 to TRBJ2-5; D may be TRBD1 or TRBD2 (5 bases each). This clonotype was sampled from an adult with an advanced solid tumor such as melanoma, head and neck, liver or kidney cancer. Sequencing used CD4+ or CD8+ T cells sorted from blood, obtained in a trial of the OX40 agonist ivuxolimab. The DNA for the CDR3 is TGTGCCAGCAGTTTTATCGTCCGAGCTGGGGGAGAGACCCAGTACTTC. The encoded protein is CASSFIVRAGGETQYF.